A selection of T cell receptor beta chains follows, all from one sample in a study of shared clonotypes between healthy human individuals. Libraries were prepared by immunoSEQ multiplex PCR; TCRdb keeps only in-frame clonotypes and omits some of them. The sample shows approximately 600,000 clones, roughly 95% of them seen only once. Source material: naive CD8+ T cells sorted from blood. These receptors all come from a woman in her twenties or thirties in good health. Each CDR3 is given with its conserved first and last residue.

V gene: TRBV6-5
J gene: TRBJ1-1
CDR3 protein: CASSRTGNTEAFF

V gene: TRBV15
J gene: TRBJ2-2
CDR3 protein: CATSSSKREPYTGELFF

V gene: TRBV28
J gene: TRBJ1-5
CDR3 protein: CASKETGGSQPQHF

V gene: TRBV7-9
J gene: TRBJ2-7
CDR3 protein: CASSSRQGINEQYF

V gene: TRBV6-4
J gene: TRBJ2-1
CDR3 protein: CASSYLAGDTYNEQFF

V gene: TRBV6-5
J gene: TRBJ1-1
CDR3 protein: CASSYGGTLEAFF

V gene: TRBV30
J gene: TRBJ2-7
CDR3 protein: CAWSVMGGSYEQYF

V gene: TRBV9
J gene: TRBJ2-1
CDR3 protein: CASSRVGNEQFF

V gene: TRBV2
J gene: TRBJ1-2
CDR3 protein: CASSEAGTGVEGYTF

V gene: TRBV6-6
J gene: TRBJ1-4
CDR3 protein: CASSSFDEKLFF

V gene: TRBV13
J gene: TRBJ2-7
CDR3 protein: CASSLQGLVRDEQYF